This TCR beta chain was profiled in a study of graft-versus-host responses after intestinal transplantation. Of note for this clone: Its antigen is not identified.

The CDR3 length is 15 residues. Germline loops: CDR1 SEHNR, CDR2 FQNEAQ (reference sequence). V lost 0 bases, J lost 3 bases, and 11 bases lay in between. Profiling relied on immunoSEQ multiplex PCR, and the TCRdb table lists in-frame clones only, not all of them. The data show more than 100,000 clones, about 93% seen once. This chain connects TRBV7-9 to TRBJ1-1; D is uncertain. The sequence came from a human donor who received an intestinal transplant. The material was unstimulated CD4+ T cells sorted from spleen or lymph node cells, obtained before intestinal transplant. CDR3 nucleotides: TGTGCCAGCAGCTTAGCGAGTGCTAAAGACACTGAAGCTTTCTTT. This sequence encodes CASSLASAKDTEAFF.